The source of this T cell receptor (beta chain) is a study of shared clonotypes between healthy human individuals. CD8 cells regarded as naive lacked CD45RO, were positively chosen for CCR7, and omitted terminally differentiated effector memory CD45RA+ cells. Profiling relied on immunoSEQ multiplex PCR, and the TCRdb table lists in-frame clones only, not all of them. This table has about 680,000 clones, about 92% appearing once. There are 14 residues in the CDR3. Trimming at V came to 10 bases and at J to 5 bases, leaving 11 bases not matched to a gene. From germline, CDR1 is SEHNR and CDR2 FQNEAQ (reference sequence).

The sample comprised naive CD8+ T cells sorted from blood. The receptor comes from a man in his thirties or forties in good health. This sequence joins TRBV7-9 and TRBJ1-5; 7 bases match TRBD1. DNA of the CDR3: TGTGCCACAAGGGAAACAGGGGAGGATCAGCCCCAGCATTTT. It encodes CATRETGEDQPQHF.